What follows describes a single TCR beta chain. Its antigen is unidentified. Reverse transcription of about 0.45 to 1 ug RNA was performed with random hexamers. TCRdb fed the immunoSEQ multiplex PCR reads into MiXCR, producing one record per CDR3 protein. The table shows 100,000 or so distinct CDR3 sequences, with 85% to 95% occurring only once. Germline assignment: CDR1 MNHEY and CDR2 SMNVEV (reference sequence). The CDR3 is made up of 14 amino acids. Trimming removed 0 bases at V and 7 bases at J, with 12 bases between. The source of the sample is a study of CD8 T cells in Susac syndrome. Study results and limitations: The study acknowledged a relatively small number of individuals in its TCR sequencing and HLA analysis.

The sample was CD4+ T cells from PBMCs. The clonotype originates from a human donor in good health. The rearrangement joins TRBV27 to TRBJ1-2, with D perhaps TRBD1 (6 bases). DNA for the CDR3: TGTGCCAGCAGTTTATCGAACAGGGTTACTGGCTACACCTTC. Amino acids: CASSLSNRVTGYTF.